This T cell receptor (beta chain) is from a study of human T cells and chemical hapten exposure. The CDR3 covers 16 residues. The ends were cut back, 3 bases at V and 4 bases at J, with 13 bases in the middle. Time point given: patch test 2, 6 weeks after DPC sensitization. Regarding treatment: therapeutic diphenylcyclopropenone sensitization with weekly scalp DPC. Patches went on only after blood had been drawn each time. TCRdb used MiXCR to reprocess the RACE reads, holding one entry per CDR3 protein. Among around 360,000 distinct CDR3 sequences, about 6.9% were seen once, and the ten largest hold about 5.6%.

V usage is TRBV12-3 or TRBV12-4 and J usage is TRBJ2-6, with unresolved D. The sequences come from whole blood, collected in connection with sensitization to the hapten diphenylcyclopropenone (DPC). This sequence was found in a woman between 18 and 29 years old with alopecia areata. Some clones in this sample may be carry-over from other donors' samples. The chain's CDR3 is CASSLGDPPGANVLTF. CDR3 sequence (DNA): TGTGCCAGCAGTTTGGGTGACCCCCCGGGGGCCAACGTCCTGACTTTC.